This TCR beta chain was sequenced in a study of T cell responses to AZD1222 COVID-19 vaccine. Study context: Investigators merged groups given second doses at roughly 4 or roughly 12 weeks. The study, taken as a whole, reports: Seropositive status at baseline applied to only five or six AZD1222 recipients. Increases in Spike-specific TCR breadth and depth were seen after two AZD1222 doses.

TCRdb's copy holds only in-frame clones and misses some; the assay was immunoSEQ multiplex PCR. The table includes 150,000 to 200,000 clones, around 94% detected once. This CDR3 is built from 14 residues. Germline V gene data show CDR1 as LNHDA and CDR2 as SQIVND (reference sequence). J lost 7 bases, V lost 3 bases, and 6 bases had no gene match. Details on this clone: As yet, its antigen is unknown.

The genes are TRBV19 and TRBJ1-5, with 7 bases that match TRBD1. The sample consisted of peripheral blood, taken on day 0 of AZD1222 vaccination. This TCR came from an adult in good health. CDR3 protein: CASSIRGQQQPQHF. DNA of the CDR3: TGTGCCAGTAGTATTAGGGGGCAGCAGCAGCCCCAGCATTTT.